The next 16 T cell receptor beta chains were all read from a single sample in a study of T cell responses to AZD1222 COVID-19 vaccine. The repertoire was sequenced with immunoSEQ multiplex PCR; TCRdb's copy has only in-frame clones and lacks some. Here the sample spans around 190,000 clones, around 92% being singletons. The specimen comprised peripheral blood, sampled on day 0 of AZD1222 vaccination. The receptors were gathered from an adult in good health.

This chain connects TRBV6-1 to TRBJ1-3, with TRBD1 as a possible D gene (5 bases). The CDR3 extends over 14 amino acids. Germline V CDR1 and CDR2: MNHNS, SASEGT. The V end lost 2 bases, the J end lost 4 bases, and 9 bases lay between the germline ends. The chain's CDR3 is CASSETGTGNTIYF. DNA for the CDR3: TGTGCCAGCAGTGAAACCGGGACGGGAAACACCATATATTTT.

CDR3 sequence: CASSQDRDRERETQYF. CDR3 DNA: TGTGCCAGCAGCCAGGACCGAGACAGAGAAAGAGAGACCCAGTACTTC. The chain couples TRBV7-9 to TRBJ2-5; weak D call: TRBD1 (5 bases). Trimming cost V 5 bases and J 4 bases, with 20 bases left between them. CDR1 is SEHNR and CDR2 is FQNEAQ in the germline V gene (reference sequence). This CDR3 has 16 residues. Full variable domain (outside the CDR3, taken from reference TRBV7-9 and TRBJ2-5): DTGVSQNPRHKITKRGQNVTFRCDPISEHNRLYWYRQTLGQGPEFLTYFQNEAQLEKSRLLSDRFSAERPKGSFSTLEIQRTEQGDSAMYLCASSQDRDRERETQYFGPGTRLLVL.

The rearrangement links TRBV5-1 to TRBJ2-7; no definite D call. V was shortened by 4 bases and J by 2 bases, with 13 bases between the two germline ends. Germline V gene data show CDR1 as SGHRS and CDR2 as YFSETQ. This CDR3 has 14 residues. As DNA, the CDR3 is TGCGCCAGCAGCCCGCCATATTCGACCTACGAGCAGTACTTC. It codes for CASSPPYSTYEQYF.

The chain links TRBV5-6 to TRBJ2-4; TRBD1 matches 9 bases. Germline V gene lookup returns CDR1 SGHDT and CDR2 YYEEEE. The CDR3 covers 13 residues. The V and J ends lost 4 bases and 6 bases, in that order; junction bases with no gene match: 2. The CDR3 DNA reads as TGTGCCAGCAGCGTGACAGGGGGAAACATTCAGTACTTC. Translating it yields CASSVTGGNIQYF.

The CDR3, as DNA: TGTGCCAGCAGCGGCAGGGTAGGAGCTTTCTTT. Protein: CASSGRVGAFF. The chain has TRBV9 and TRBJ1-1; TRBD1 might be the D (5 bases). The CDR3 is made up of 11 amino acids. Germline V CDR1 and CDR2: SGDLS, YYNGEE. Trimming left V 3 bases short and J 10 bases short, with 10 bases between.

The rearrangement links TRBV7-2 to TRBJ1-2; weak D call: TRBD1 (6 bases). Trimming pared 5 bases from V and 7 bases from J, leaving 17 bases between. Germline V gene sequence: CDR1 SGHTA, CDR2 FQGNSA. CDR3 length equals 14 residues. This CDR3 is CASSTYDRSGGYTF. In DNA form, the CDR3 reads TGTGCCAGCAGCACCTATGACAGGTCTGGTGGCTACACCTTC. Based on the CDR3 plus reference TRBV7-2 and TRBJ1-2, the full variable domain is GAGVSQSPSNKVTEKGKDVELRCDPISGHTALYWYRQSLGQGLEFLIYFQGNSAPDKSGLPSDRFSAERTGGSVSTLTIQRTQQEDSAVYLCASSTYDRSGGYTFGSGTRLTVV.

The rearrangement uses TRBV18 and TRBJ1-1; D unresolved. The CDR3 has 14 amino acids. Per the germline V gene, CDR1 is KGHSH and CDR2 is LQKENI. V was cut by 3 bases and J by 4 bases, with 12 bases left in between. The CDR3 sequence: CASSPGVGFTEAFF. CDR3 bases: TGTGCCAGCTCACCCGGGGTGGGCTTCACTGAAGCTTTCTTT.

The rearrangement links TRBV28 to TRBJ1-2, with D perhaps TRBD1 (6 bases). Germline CDR1 reads MDHEN; CDR2 reads SYDVKM. CDR3 length: 14 residues. The V end lost 2 bases, the J end lost 4 bases, and 11 bases lay between the germline ends. The CDR3 DNA follows: TGTGCCAGCAGTTTAGGGGGCCGCATCTATGGCTACACCTTC. Amino acid sequence: CASSLGGRIYGYTF.

The CDR3 nucleotides are TGTGCCAGCAGCTTAGTAGTAGGGAAAGAGACCCAGTACTTC. Its protein is CASSLVVGKETQYF. V usage is TRBV7-2 and J usage is TRBJ2-5; no firm D call. The CDR3 contains 14 residues. The germline CDR1 and CDR2 sequences are SGHTA and FQGNSA. The V end lost 1 base, the J end lost 3 bases, and 9 bases lay between the germline ends. Full variable domain (missing parts from reference TRBV7-2 and TRBJ2-5): GAGVSQSPSNKVTEKGKDVELRCDPISGHTALYWYRQSLGQGLEFLIYFQGNSAPDKSGLPSDRFSAERTGGSVSTLTIQRTQQEDSAVYLCASSLVVGKETQYFGPGTRLLVL.

This chain connects TRBV27 to TRBJ1-2; D may be TRBD1 (5 bases). V shed 0 bases and J shed 6 bases, with 17 bases lying between them. The CDR3 runs 16 residues. Germline V lookup: CDR1 MNHEY, CDR2 SMNVEV (reference sequence). For the CDR3, the DNA is TGTGCCAGCAGTTTATCCGGGGGAAGCAACCCCCATGGCTACACCTTC. Amino acid sequence: CASSLSGGSNPHGYTF.

The V and J genes are TRBV7-2 and TRBJ2-7; D not certain. The germline gives CDR1 SGHTA, CDR2 FQGNSA. The V gene lost 6 bases and the J gene lost 5 bases, with 11 bases spanning the gap. CDR3 length equals 12 residues. The CDR3 sequence: CASSLPTDEQYF. CDR3 coding DNA: TGTGCCAGCAGTCTCCCGACCGACGAGCAGTACTTC. The full variable domain, its missing parts supplied by reference TRBV7-2 and TRBJ2-7, is GAGVSQSPSNKVTEKGKDVELRCDPISGHTALYWYRQSLGQGLEFLIYFQGNSAPDKSGLPSDRFSAERTGGSVSTLTIQRTQQEDSAVYLCASSLPTDEQYFGPGTRLTVT.

The genes are TRBV6-2 or TRBV6-3 and TRBJ1-2, with 8 bases lining up with TRBD1. V gave up 4 bases and J gave up 2 bases; unmatched junction bases: 0. CDR1 is MNHEY, CDR2 SVGEGT, per germline. The CDR3 totals 13 residues. The CDR3 region has the DNA TGTGCCAGCAGTTGGACAGGGAACTATGGCTACACCTTC. Residues: CASSWTGNYGYTF.

This chain joins TRBV3-1 (or the pseudogene TRBV3-2) and TRBJ1-2; a weak D match, TRBD1 (6 bases). The V and J ends lost 2 bases and 4 bases respectively, with 14 bases between them. The CDR3 extends over 15 amino acids. The germline CDR1 and CDR2 sequences are LGHDT and YNNKEL (reference sequence). The CDR3 reads CASSQTPGASYGYTF. CDR3 DNA: TGTGCCAGCAGCCAAACTCCAGGGGCGTCCTATGGCTACACCTTC.

The chain has TRBV15 and TRBJ1-4; D is possibly TRBD1 (6 bases). CDR1 and CDR2 from the germline V gene are LNHNV and YYDKDF (reference sequence). The germline V and J ends were trimmed by 3 bases and 5 bases, with 10 bases remaining between them. The length of the CDR3 is 14 residues. DNA of the CDR3: TGTGCCACCAGCAGGATACAGGGAAATGAAAAACTGTTTTTT. Amino acids: CATSRIQGNEKLFF.

The chain couples TRBV24-1 to TRBJ1-3; D call uncertain. The CDR3 contains 13 residues. CDR1 is KGHDR, CDR2 SFDVKD, per germline. The V and J ends lost 4 bases and 0 bases respectively, with 3 bases between them. The CDR3 DNA follows: TGTGCCACCAGTGAGAGCTCTGGAAACACCATATATTTT. This translates into CATSESSGNTIYF.

V usage is TRBV18 and J usage is TRBJ1-3; D unresolved. Trimming cost V 3 bases and J 0 bases, with 9 bases left between them. CDR1 and CDR2 (germline): KGHSH, LQKENI. The CDR3 has 15 residues. The DNA for the CDR3 is TGTGCCAGCTCACCGCTGGAGAGCTCTGGAAACACCATATATTTT. Amino acid sequence: CASSPLESSGNTIYF.